Listed below are T cell receptor beta chains from one sample, sequenced in a study of blood T cell repertoires in COVID-19. The table came from immunoSEQ multiplex PCR; TCRdb's copy has only in-frame clones and leaves some out. The sample carries about 530,000 clones, roughly 91% recorded once. The sample taken for sequencing was peripheral blood. The receptors here all came from a woman aged 50 to 60 with COVID-19, enrolled during active disease. Both conserved end residues are part of each CDR3. Fields, in order: clone size, D gene, J gene, V gene, CDR3 protein, CDR3 DNA. A D gene is named only where the DNA matches it firmly. Rows may omit the clone size; those that give it use once, few, many or a size class.

clone size: NA
D gene: NA
J gene: TRBJ1-2
V gene: TRBV10-3
CDR3 protein: CAISSQGPRSGYTF
CDR3 DNA: TGTGCCATCAGTTCCCAGGGTCCTAGAAGCGGCTACACCTTC

clone size: NA
D gene: NA
J gene: TRBJ2-3
V gene: TRBV12-5
CDR3 protein: CASGLGLTLSTDTQYF
CDR3 DNA: TGTGCTAGTGGCTTGGGGCTCACCTTAAGCACAGATACGCAGTATTTT

clone size: NA
D gene: TRBD1
J gene: TRBJ2-7
V gene: TRBV3-1/TRBV3-2
CDR3 protein: CASSQEGRTGGIYEQYF
CDR3 DNA: TGTGCCAGCAGCCAAGAAGGGAGGACAGGGGGCATTTACGAGCAGTACTTC

clone size: NA
D gene: TRBD2
J gene: TRBJ2-7
V gene: TRBV6-1
CDR3 protein: CASSDWSAGAYEQYF
CDR3 DNA: TGTGCCAGCAGTGATTGGTCAGCGGGGGCCTACGAGCAGTACTTC

clone size: NA
D gene: TRBD1
J gene: TRBJ1-6
V gene: TRBV6-5
CDR3 protein: CASWGQGLRNRLF
CDR3 DNA: TGTGCCAGCTGGGGACAGGGACTTCGGAATAGACTCTTT

clone size: NA
D gene: TRBD1
J gene: TRBJ1-4
V gene: TRBV3-1/TRBV3-2
CDR3 protein: CASSQSSLRDRVF
CDR3 DNA: TGTGCCAGCAGCCAAAGCTCACTACGGGACAGGGTTTTT

clone size: NA
D gene: NA
J gene: TRBJ1-4
V gene: TRBV28
CDR3 protein: CASSLGTPSNEKLFF
CDR3 DNA: TGTGCCAGCAGTTTAGGGACACCAAGTAATGAAAAACTGTTTTTT

clone size: NA
D gene: NA
J gene: TRBJ1-2
V gene: TRBV6-5
CDR3 protein: CASSYLADDSYGYTF
CDR3 DNA: TGTGCCAGCAGTTACTTAGCTGACGACAGCTATGGCTACACCTTC

clone size: NA
D gene: TRBD1
J gene: TRBJ2-2
V gene: TRBV12-5
CDR3 protein: CASGPEGARTGELFF
CDR3 DNA: TGTGCTAGTGGTCCCGAGGGGGCGCGGACCGGGGAGCTGTTTTTT

clone size: once
D gene: NA
J gene: TRBJ2-3
V gene: TRBV24-1
CDR3 protein: CATSDLQGNLNTQYF
CDR3 DNA: TGTGCCACCAGTGATTTACAGGGAAATCTGAATACGCAGTATTTT

clone size: NA
D gene: NA
J gene: TRBJ1-1
V gene: TRBV9
CDR3 protein: CASSVRGNTEAFF
CDR3 DNA: TGTGCCAGCAGCGTAAGAGGTAACACTGAAGCTTTCTTT

clone size: NA
D gene: TRBD1
J gene: TRBJ1-1
V gene: TRBV5-1
CDR3 protein: CASSLATGGDTEAFF
CDR3 DNA: TGCGCCAGCAGCTTGGCGACAGGGGGGGACACTGAAGCTTTCTTT

clone size: NA
D gene: TRBD2
J gene: TRBJ2-3
V gene: TRBV7-8
CDR3 protein: CASSLGISGATPDTQYF
CDR3 DNA: TGTGCCAGCAGCTTAGGGATCAGCGGGGCCACACCAGATACGCAGTATTTT

clone size: NA
D gene: TRBD2
J gene: TRBJ2-7
V gene: TRBV5-4
CDR3 protein: CASSLGLLAGGYEQYF
CDR3 DNA: TGTGCCAGCAGCTTGGGGCTTCTAGCGGGGGGCTACGAGCAGTACTTC

clone size: NA
D gene: NA
J gene: TRBJ1-1
V gene: TRBV6-6
CDR3 protein: CASRQIRQAMNTEAFF
CDR3 DNA: TGTGCCAGCAGGCAAATCCGACAGGCCATGAACACTGAAGCTTTCTTT

clone size: NA
D gene: TRBD1
J gene: TRBJ1-4
V gene: TRBV6-6
CDR3 protein: CASSRTGAEEKLFF
CDR3 DNA: TGTGCCAGCAGTAGGACAGGGGCGGAGGAAAAACTGTTTTTT

clone size: NA
D gene: NA
J gene: TRBJ1-5
V gene: TRBV27
CDR3 protein: CASSRASRDQPQHF
CDR3 DNA: TGTGCCAGCAGTAGGGCTTCGAGGGATCAGCCCCAGCATTTT

clone size: NA
D gene: NA
J gene: TRBJ1-1
V gene: TRBV5-8
CDR3 protein: CASSPSGGLYMNTEAFF
CDR3 DNA: TGTGCCAGCAGCCCGTCGGGAGGGTTATACATGAACACTGAAGCTTTCTTT

clone size: NA
D gene: TRBD2
J gene: TRBJ2-3
V gene: TRBV5-1
CDR3 protein: CASSLTGGNTQYF
CDR3 DNA: TGCGCCAGCAGCTTGACGGGGGGAAATACGCAGTATTTT

clone size: NA
D gene: TRBD1
J gene: TRBJ2-7
V gene: TRBV18
CDR3 protein: CASSQDTSQGEQYF
CDR3 DNA: TGTGCCAGCTCACAGGACACCTCACAGGGGGAGCAGTACTTC

clone size: NA
D gene: NA
J gene: TRBJ2-7
V gene: TRBV6-5
CDR3 protein: CASRQSYEQYF
CDR3 DNA: TGTGCCAGCAGGCAGTCCTACGAGCAGTACTTC

clone size: NA
D gene: NA
J gene: TRBJ2-7
V gene: TRBV5-1
CDR3 protein: CASSPGGRQGEQYF
CDR3 DNA: TGCGCCAGCAGCCCCGGGGGGCGGCAAGGCGAGCAGTACTTC

clone size: NA
D gene: TRBD2
J gene: TRBJ2-3
V gene: TRBV20-1
CDR3 protein: CSASRPSGGAGDTQYF
CDR3 DNA: TGCAGTGCTAGTCGCCCAAGCGGGGGGGCGGGGGATACGCAGTATTTT

clone size: once
D gene: TRBD1
J gene: TRBJ1-1
V gene: TRBV6-5
CDR3 protein: CASSWTGDNTEAFF
CDR3 DNA: TGTGCCAGCAGTTGGACAGGGGATAACACTGAAGCTTTCTTT